This T cell receptor beta chain stems from a study of metastatic and nonmetastatic thyroid tumors. The study's findings and limits: TCR beta diversity was reportedly significantly higher in malignant thyroid tumors than benign nodules, in blood and tumor.

Among the patients, none had received any treatment before thyroid surgery. The CDR3 is 16 amino acids. After removal of 5 bases from V and 8 bases from J, the junction contained 10 bases not matched to a gene. Per germline, CDR1 KGHSH and CDR2 LQKENI. In this sample, this clone turned up many times. Its antigen is currently unknown. As originally analysed: Built for papillary thyroid cancer, a distant-metastasis classifier drew on CDR3 differences across clinicopathological groups. TCRdb re-clonotyped the PCR reads via MiXCR. The V and J calls were not made by the authors but by TCRdb's processing. Of tens of thousands of clones detected, 29% appear once; the ten largest clones hold almost 8%.

This clonotype was sampled from a female donor with papillary thyroid cancer or a benign thyroid nodule (not recorded which). Some clones in this sample may be carry-over from other donors' samples. The rearrangement uses TRBV18 and TRBJ1-6; TRBD1 matches at 9 bases. Sequencing used blood. The CDR3 bases are TGTGCCAGCTCATCCCGACCGGGACAGGGCGATTCACCCCTCCACTTT. This codes for CASSSRPGQGDSPLHF.